A selection of T cell receptor beta chains follows, all from one sample in a study of blood T cell repertoires in COVID-19. This table comes from immunoSEQ multiplex PCR, and its TCRdb copy is limited to in-frame clones, with some not included. Among some 48,000 clones, approximately 86% were seen once, and the ten largest hold about 3.2%. Material for sequencing was peripheral blood. The receptors stem from an elderly woman with acute or convalescent COVID-19. Both conserved end residues are part of each CDR3. A D gene is named only where the DNA matches it firmly. Some rows have no size entry. The others give once, few or many, or a class for an expanded clone.

J gene,D gene,V gene,clone size,CDR3 DNA,CDR3 protein
TRBJ1-1,NA,TRBV19,NA,TGTGCCAGTAGCCCGACAGCATCGGGCACTGAAGCTTTCTTT,CASSPTASGTEAFF
TRBJ1-4,TRBD1,TRBV5-4,NA,TGTGCCAGCAGCGCGGCCGGGACAGGAGGCGAAAAACTGTTTTTT,CASSAAGTGGEKLFF
TRBJ1-2,NA,TRBV12-3/TRBV12-4,NA,TGTGCCAGCAGTTGGGACAAATACTATGGCTACACCTTC,CASSWDKYYGYTF
TRBJ1-5,NA,TRBV7-8,NA,TGTGCCAGCAGCTGGACAGTTAATCAGCCCCAGCATTTT,CASSWTVNQPQHF
TRBJ1-6,NA,TRBV7-3,NA,TGTGCCAGCAGCCCCGGTCCGGGTTCACCCCTCCACTTT,CASSPGPGSPLHF
TRBJ1-6,NA,TRBV30,NA,TGTGCCTGGAGTGGGGGGGATTCACCCCTCCACTTT,CAWSGGDSPLHF
TRBJ1-3,NA,TRBV10-3,NA,TGTGCCATCAGTGAGAACGGAGGGAACACCATATATTTT,CAISENGGNTIYF
TRBJ1-5,NA,TRBV30,NA,TGTGCCTGGAGTGTACGTCGGGGAGGGGGCAATCAGCCCCAGCATTTT,CAWSVRRGGGNQPQHF
TRBJ2-7,NA,TRBV25-1,NA,TGTGCCAGCAGTGAACCCTACTCGGAGCAGTACTTC,CASSEPYSEQYF
TRBJ1-2,TRBD1,TRBV5-4,once,TGTGCCAGCAGCTTCTGGACAGGGAATGGCTACACCTTC,CASSFWTGNGYTF
TRBJ2-2,NA,TRBV5-1,NA,TGCGCCAGCAGCTTGAGGGGGGGACTGAACACCGGGGAGCTGTTTTTT,CASSLRGGLNTGELFF
TRBJ1-5,NA,TRBV6-5,once,TGTGCCAGCAGGGAGGCCGGGGGGGTTAGTCAGCCCCAGCATTTT,CASREAGGVSQPQHF
TRBJ1-6,TRBD1,TRBV5-4,medium-sized,TGTGCCAGCAGCTTGAGGTTGACAGGGGATTCACCCCTCCACTTT,CASSLRLTGDSPLHF
TRBJ1-1,NA,TRBV6-5,NA,TGTGCCAGCAGCCAAGGGGGTGGGACTGAAGCTTTCTTT,CASSQGGGTEAFF
TRBJ2-5,TRBD1,TRBV2,once,TGTGCCAGCGGATCCTCGACAGGGAGCGAGACCCAGTACTTC,CASGSSTGSETQYF
TRBJ1-2,NA,TRBV4-1,once,TGCGCCAGCAGCCAAGATCAAACAGTAAACTATGGCTACACCTTC,CASSQDQTVNYGYTF
TRBJ1-3,NA,TRBV7-8,few,TGTGCCAGCAGGCGCGCGGGGGTTGGAAACACCATATATTTT,CASRRAGVGNTIYF
TRBJ2-1,TRBD2,TRBV5-1,NA,TGCGCCAGCAGCTTGGCCGGGACTAGCGGGCGCTACAATGAGCAGTTCTTC,CASSLAGTSGRYNEQFF
TRBJ1-5,TRBD1,TRBV6-1,NA,TGTGCCAGCAGTGAAGGGGCGACAGGGACTCAGCCCCAGCATTTT,CASSEGATGTQPQHF
TRBJ1-2,TRBD1,TRBV19,NA,TGTGCCAGTAGTGCCGGGACAGCGGATAACTATGGCTACACCTTC,CASSAGTADNYGYTF
TRBJ1-1,TRBD1,TRBV7-2,NA,TGTGCCAGCAGCTTTATAGCCTACAGGGGTCTAAACACTGAAGCTTTCTTT,CASSFIAYRGLNTEAFF
TRBJ2-1,NA,TRBV5-1,NA,TGCGCCAGCAGCCCCCTGGCCTCCTCATACAATGAGCAGTTCTTC,CASSPLASSYNEQFF
TRBJ1-1,NA,TRBV12-5,NA,TGTGCTAGTGGTTTAGCCTCAAAAAACACTGAAGCTTTCTTT,CASGLASKNTEAFF
TRBJ2-7,NA,TRBV30,NA,TGTGCCTGGAGTGTGGGGGCAGGGGGGTACGAGCAGTACTTC,CAWSVGAGGYEQYF
TRBJ2-2,TRBD2,TRBV15,NA,TGTGCCACCAGAGGGACTAGCGGGGGGAGCCCGAACACCGGGGAGCTGTTTTTT,CATRGTSGGSPNTGELFF
TRBJ2-1,TRBD2,TRBV10-2,NA,TGCGCCAGCCGTGGCTTTAGCGGGGGGAACTACAATGAGCAGTTCTTC,CASRGFSGGNYNEQFF
TRBJ2-3,TRBD1,TRBV7-3,NA,TGTGCCAGCAGCCCCGGGACAGGGGCCGCAGATACGCAGTATTTT,CASSPGTGAADTQYF
TRBJ1-1,TRBD1,TRBV6-5,NA,TGTGCCAGCAGTCAGGGGGTGAGAACTGAAGCTTTCTTT,CASSQGVRTEAFF
TRBJ1-1,TRBD1,TRBV6-5,NA,TGTGCCAGCAAGGGACAGGGGTATACTGAAGCTTTCTTT,CASKGQGYTEAFF
TRBJ1-2,NA,TRBV19,once,TGTGCCAGTAGTATGACAGGAGGCTACACCTTC,CASSMTGGYTF
TRBJ1-4,NA,TRBV10-3,NA,TGTGCCACAGGACAGCCTAATGAAAAACTGTTTTTT,CATGQPNEKLFF
TRBJ2-7,NA,TRBV7-3,NA,TGTGCCAGCAGCTTAATGGCGGGTAGCGGCTACGAGCAGTACTTC,CASSLMAGSGYEQYF
TRBJ2-7,TRBD2,TRBV7-2,few,TGTGCCAGCAGCTTAGACCTAGCGGGGGGTTCCAACGAGCAGTACTTC,CASSLDLAGGSNEQYF
TRBJ1-2,NA,TRBV30,NA,TGTGCCTGGAACCTCCCCGGGAGAGTCGGCTACACCTTC,CAWNLPGRVGYTF
TRBJ2-1,NA,TRBV5-5,NA,TGTGCCAGCAGCTTGGGGAGAAACAATGAGCAGTTCTTC,CASSLGRNNEQFF
TRBJ1-1,NA,TRBV6-5,NA,TGTGCCAGCAGTTACGAGGGGAGGGCTGAAGCTTTCTTT,CASSYEGRAEAFF
TRBJ2-1,TRBD2,TRBV3-1/TRBV3-2,NA,TGTGCCAGCAGCCCCGGCTCGAGCGGGGGGGTCTACAATGAGCAGTTCTTC,CASSPGSSGGVYNEQFF
TRBJ1-5,NA,TRBV2,NA,TGTGCCAGCAGTGACGGAGGGTCCCGGCAGCCCCAGCATTTT,CASSDGGSRQPQHF
TRBJ1-3,NA,TRBV28,NA,TGTGCCAGCGGGGCAGCTAGTTCTGGAAACACCATATATTTT,CASGAASSGNTIYF
TRBJ1-2,NA,TRBV3-1/TRBV3-2,NA,TGTGCCAGCAGCCAATGGTCAGGGAATGGCTACACCTTC,CASSQWSGNGYTF
TRBJ2-1,NA,TRBV11-3,NA,TGTGCCAGCAGCTTACAAGGAGCTACCTACAATGAGCAGTTCTTC,CASSLQGATYNEQFF
TRBJ2-1,TRBD2,TRBV2,NA,TGTGCCAGCAGCCCGGGACTAGCGGGGATAACAGAGTTCTTC,CASSPGLAGITEFF
TRBJ1-1,TRBD1,TRBV6-6,NA,TGTGCCAGCAGGGACAGGGGTGGCCTGGGGAACACTGAAGCTTTCTTT,CASRDRGGLGNTEAFF